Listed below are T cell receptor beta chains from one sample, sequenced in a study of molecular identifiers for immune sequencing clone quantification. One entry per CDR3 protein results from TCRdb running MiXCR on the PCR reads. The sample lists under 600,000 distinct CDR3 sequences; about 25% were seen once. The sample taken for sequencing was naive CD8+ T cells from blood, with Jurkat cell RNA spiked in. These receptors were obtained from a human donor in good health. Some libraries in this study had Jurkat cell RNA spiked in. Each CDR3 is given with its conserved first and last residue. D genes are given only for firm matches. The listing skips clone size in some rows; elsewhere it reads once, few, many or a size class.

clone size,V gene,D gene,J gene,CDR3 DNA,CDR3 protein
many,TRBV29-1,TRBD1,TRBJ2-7,TGCAGCGTTGAAGAAGGGGGCAGGGGAGAGACCTACGAGCAGTACTTC,CSVEEGGRGETYEQYF
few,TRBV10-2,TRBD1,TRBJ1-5,TGCGCCAGCGGGACAGGGGGTAGCAATCAGCCCCAGCATTTT,CASGTGGSNQPQHF
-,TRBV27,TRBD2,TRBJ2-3,TGTGCCAGCAGTTTAGATCCCCTTGGGACTAGCGGGAGTACAGATACGCAGTATTTT,CASSLDPLGTSGSTDTQYF
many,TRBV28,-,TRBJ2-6,TGTGCCAGCCAAGCTTTGAGGGGCTCTGGGGCCAACGTCCTGACTTTC,CASQALRGSGANVLTF
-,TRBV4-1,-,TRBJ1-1,TGCGCCAGCAGCCCCTACGGGTCCCCTGAAGCTTTCTTT,CASSPYGSPEAFF
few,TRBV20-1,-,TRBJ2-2,TGCAGTGCCGGACAGTCGAACACCGGGGAGCTGTTTTTT,CSAGQSNTGELFF
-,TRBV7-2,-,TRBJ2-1,TGTGCCAGCAGCCTGAGGGGCCCCTACAATGAGCAGTTCTTC,CASSLRGPYNEQFF
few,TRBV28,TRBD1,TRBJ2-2,TGTGCCAGCAATTTCAGGGCAGGGGGCGGCACCGGGGAGCTGTTTTTT,CASNFRAGGGTGELFF
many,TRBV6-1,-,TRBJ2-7,TGTGCCAGCAGTGAAGCGCTTCCTGCACAGGGAGGCTACGAGCAGTACTTC,CASSEALPAQGGYEQYF
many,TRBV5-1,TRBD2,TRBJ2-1,TGCGCCAGCAGCTCTACTGGACTAGCCAGTGAGCAGTTCTTC,CASSSTGLASEQFF
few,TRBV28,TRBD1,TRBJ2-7,TGTGCCAGCAGTTCAAACAGGGGGCGGGGCGAGCAGTACTTC,CASSSNRGRGEQYF
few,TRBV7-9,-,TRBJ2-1,TGTGCCAGCAGGGATATTCAGGGAGAGCAGTTCTTC,CASRDIQGEQFF
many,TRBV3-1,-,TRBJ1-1,TGTGCCAGCAGCCAAGTTGAGGGAATCACTGAAGCTTTCTTT,CASSQVEGITEAFF
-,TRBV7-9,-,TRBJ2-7,TGTGCCAGCAGCTTAAACCGACAGACTGACTACGAGCAGTACTTC,CASSLNRQTDYEQYF
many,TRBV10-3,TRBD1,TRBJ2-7,TGTGCCATCAGTGAGTCAGGTGGACAGGGCGGCTACGAGCAGTACTTC,CAISESGGQGGYEQYF
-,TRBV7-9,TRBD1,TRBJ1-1,TGTGCCAGCAGCTTAGGGTTGGGACAGGGGTGGACTGAAGCTTTCTTT,CASSLGLGQGWTEAFF
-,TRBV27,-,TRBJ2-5,TGTGCCAGCAGTCCCATCCTGGGGGAGACCCAGTACTTC,CASSPILGETQYF
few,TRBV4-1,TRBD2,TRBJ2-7,TGCGCCAGCAGCCAACCTAGCGGGGGACGGCGGGAGCAGTACTTC,CASSQPSGGRREQYF
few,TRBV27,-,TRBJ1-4,TGTGCCAGCAGGCAAAGTGGAAAACTGTTTTTT,CASRQSGKLFF
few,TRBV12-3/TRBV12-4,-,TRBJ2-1,TGTGCCAGCAGTTCGGCCCGCAAGGGGATCGGGCAGTTCTTC,CASSSARKGIGQFF
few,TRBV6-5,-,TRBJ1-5,TGTGCCAGCAGTAACACTCGGGGGAACAATCAGCCCCAGCATTTT,CASSNTRGNNQPQHF
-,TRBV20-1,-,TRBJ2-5,TGCAGTGCTAGGCCGTTTTACCAAGAGACCCAGTACTTC,CSARPFYQETQYF
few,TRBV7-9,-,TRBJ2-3,TGTGCCAGCAGCTTAGGAGGGTACGGTGAAGATACGCAGTATTTT,CASSLGGYGEDTQYF
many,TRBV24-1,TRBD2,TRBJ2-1,TGTGCCACCAGCGGGACTAGCGGGTCGTCCTACAATGAGCAGTTCTTC,CATSGTSGSSYNEQFF
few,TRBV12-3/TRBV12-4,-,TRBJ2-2,TGTGCCAGCAGTTTAACGGGGCTTAACTCCGGGGAGCTGTTTTTT,CASSLTGLNSGELFF
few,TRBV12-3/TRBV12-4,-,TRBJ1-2,TGTGCCAGCAGTTTAAAGCTCGCCCCTCCATTCCCCTTC,CASSLKLAPPFPF
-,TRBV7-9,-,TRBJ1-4,TGTGCCAGCAGCTCTGGGCCGGGAGACGATGAAAAACTGTTTTTT,CASSSGPGDDEKLFF
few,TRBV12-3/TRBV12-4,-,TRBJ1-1,TGTGCCAGCAGTAACGACAGAATGAACACTGAAGCTTTCTTT,CASSNDRMNTEAFF
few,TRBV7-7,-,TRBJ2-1,TGTGCCAGCAGCTTCGGGCACGACAATGAGCAGTTCTTC,CASSFGHDNEQFF
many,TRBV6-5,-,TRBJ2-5,TGTGCCAGCCGGGCAAAGACAGCGAAAGAGACCCAGTACTTC,CASRAKTAKETQYF
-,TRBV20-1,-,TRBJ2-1,TGCAGTGCTAGGGGGCTCTCTGACTACAATGAGCAGTTCTTC,CSARGLSDYNEQFF
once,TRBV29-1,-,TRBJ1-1,TGCAGCGCCGCCCCGGGGAACACTGAAGCTTTCTTT,CSAAPGNTEAFF
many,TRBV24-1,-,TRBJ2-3,TGTGCCACCAGTGCCACCTTTAACGGGGGACCCACAGATACGCAGTATTTT,CATSATFNGGPTDTQYF